This TCR beta chain comes out of a study of CD8+ T cells in alopecia areata. About the study: Treatment ran 6 to 18 months, with 6 months of follow-up afterward.

Stated treatment: oral pan-JAK inhibitor, 5-10 mg twice daily. Sorting from PBMCs produced CD4+ and CD8+ T cells. The sequencing template was cDNA reverse transcribed from extracted RNA. TCRdb keeps only in-frame clones here, not all; method: immunoSEQ multiplex PCR. This sample has around 210,000 clones, with around three fifths found just once. Overall study findings and caveats: Lesional scalp exceeded normal scalp in clonality, especially in alopecia totalis/universalis.

Trimming left V 7 bases short and J 6 bases short, with 19 bases between. Germline V gives CDR1 SQVTM, CDR2 ANQGSEA. The CDR3 consists of 14 residues. About this clone: Its target is not known.

V usage is TRBV29-1 and J usage is TRBJ2-1; maybe TRBD1 (6 bases). The clonotype was recovered from a human donor with alopecia areata. The specimen was CD4+ T cells sorted from blood, collected at week 4, from a patient treated with tofacitinib. In nucleotides, the CDR3 is TGCAGCGGATTACAGGGTGAAGGGACCAATGAGCAGTTCTTC. This sequence encodes CSGLQGEGTNEQFF.